Presented here are 10 T cell receptor beta chains from one specimen sequenced in a study of blood T cell repertoires in COVID-19. Sequencing used immunoSEQ multiplex PCR; TCRdb keeps in-frame clones, though not all of them. The sample records 62,000 or so clones, over 60% being singletons. The specimen sequenced was peripheral blood. The receptors were sampled from a human donor in a cohort sampled during active COVID-19.

The chain employs TRBV6-5 and TRBJ2-7, with 7 bases that match TRBD1. This CDR3 spans 15 amino acids. V was pared by 6 bases and J by 2 bases, with 10 bases of the junction left unmatched. Germline V gene lookup returns CDR1 MNHEY and CDR2 SVGAGI. Here the CDR3 reads CASRDRQGMAYEQYF. The CDR3 DNA follows: TGTGCCAGCAGGGATCGACAGGGCATGGCCTACGAGCAGTACTTC.

This clone was counted between two and nine times. The chain uses TRBV5-1 and TRBJ1-3, with 9 positions matching TRBD1. CDR1 and CDR2 from the germline V gene are SGHRS and YFSETQ. The length of the CDR3 is 18 residues. The trim removed 4 bases at V and 2 bases at J, leaving 13 bases unmatched. This chain's CDR3 is CASSPVPGQGPTGNTIYF. The CDR3 DNA sequence: TGCGCCAGCAGCCCGGTCCCGGGACAGGGCCCGACTGGAAACACCATATATTTT.

A few counts support this clone. The chain links TRBV27 to TRBJ2-7; D possibly corresponds to TRBD2 (6 bases). Germline V gene data show CDR1 as MNHEY and CDR2 as SMNVEV (reference sequence). The V end was cut by 6 bases, the J end by 5 bases, with 17 bases between. The CDR3 runs 14 residues. The CDR3 is CASSESPRGNEQYF. As DNA, the CDR3 is TGTGCCAGCAGCGAAAGTCCCCGCGGGAACGAGCAGTACTTC.

The J gene is TRBJ1-5, the V gene TRBV19, with 7 positions matching TRBD1. The CDR3 extends over 16 amino acids. Germline lookup yields CDR1 LNHDA and CDR2 SQIVND (reference sequence). V was clipped by 7 bases and J by 4 bases; unmatched bases: 13. CDR3 DNA sequence: TGTGCCAGTACCAAGGGGACAGCTCAGGGGAATCAGCCCCAGCATTTT. It specifies CASTKGTAQGNQPQHF.

The chain recombines TRBV12-3 or TRBV12-4 with TRBJ2-7; D might be TRBD1 (5 bases). Trimming took off 3 bases at V and 1 base at J, with 7 bases between the two ends. The CDR3 contains 13 residues. CDR3 protein: CASSFAGSYEQYF. The DNA for the CDR3 is TGTGCCAGCAGTTTTGCAGGGTCCTACGAGCAGTACTTC.

This chain uses TRBV9 with TRBJ2-1; tentative D call: TRBD1 (6 bases). The CDR3 has 16 residues. Trimming removed 3 bases from V and 5 bases from J, with 18 bases in between. Germline CDR1 reads SGDLS; CDR2 reads YYNGEE. CDR3 region: CASSEGGPLNDNEQFF. Here the CDR3 DNA reads TGTGCCAGCAGCGAAGGGGGTCCCCTGAACGACAATGAGCAGTTCTTC.

The chain couples TRBV5-1 to TRBJ2-3, with 8 bases identical to TRBD1. With 7 bases clipped from V and 5 bases from J, the junction kept 12 bases outside the gene matches. Germline V gene sequence: CDR1 SGHRS, CDR2 YFSETQ. CDR3 length: 15 amino acids. The CDR3 DNA reads as TGCGCCAGCCGGACCCTACAGGGGGTCGGAGATACGCAGTATTTT. This codes for CASRTLQGVGDTQYF.

V usage is TRBV19 and J usage is TRBJ2-3, with D possibly TRBD1 on 6 matching bases. The germline V gene has CDR1 LNHDA and CDR2 SQIVND (reference sequence). V lost 11 bases and J 2 bases, leaving 20 bases between the germline ends. The CDR3 has 15 residues. The CDR3 protein is CAVSGLRGITDTQYF. CDR3 in DNA: TGTGCCGTATCCGGTCTGAGGGGGATCACAGATACGCAGTATTTT.

This clone was seen just once. V is TRBV7-8 and J is TRBJ1-5, with 10 bases matching TRBD1. Germline loops: CDR1 SGHVS, CDR2 FQNEAQ. With V trimmed by 5 bases and J by 5 bases, 12 bases remained unmatched. The CDR3 covers 17 residues. The CDR3 loop reads CASSRRGTGALYQPQHF. The DNA of the CDR3 is TGTGCCAGCAGCCGCCGGGGGACAGGGGCCTTATATCAGCCCCAGCATTTT. The full variable domain, completed using reference TRBV7-8 and TRBJ1-5, is GAGVSQSPRYKVAKRGQDVALRCDPISGHVSLFWYQQALGQGPEFLTYFQNEAQLDKSGLPSDRFFAERPEGSVSTLKIQRTQQEDSAVYLCASSRRGTGALYQPQHFGDGTRLSIL.

This clone was seen once. The chain uses TRBV4-1 and TRBJ2-7, with TRBD1 matching over 9 bases. The germline gives CDR1 MGHRA, CDR2 YSYEKL. The CDR3 is 16 amino acids. Unmatched junction bases numbered 11, after V lost 3 bases and J lost 5 bases. CDR3 sequence reads: CASSHSKGDRVDEQYF. In DNA form, the CDR3 reads TGCGCCAGCAGCCATTCGAAGGGGGACAGGGTAGACGAGCAGTACTTC.